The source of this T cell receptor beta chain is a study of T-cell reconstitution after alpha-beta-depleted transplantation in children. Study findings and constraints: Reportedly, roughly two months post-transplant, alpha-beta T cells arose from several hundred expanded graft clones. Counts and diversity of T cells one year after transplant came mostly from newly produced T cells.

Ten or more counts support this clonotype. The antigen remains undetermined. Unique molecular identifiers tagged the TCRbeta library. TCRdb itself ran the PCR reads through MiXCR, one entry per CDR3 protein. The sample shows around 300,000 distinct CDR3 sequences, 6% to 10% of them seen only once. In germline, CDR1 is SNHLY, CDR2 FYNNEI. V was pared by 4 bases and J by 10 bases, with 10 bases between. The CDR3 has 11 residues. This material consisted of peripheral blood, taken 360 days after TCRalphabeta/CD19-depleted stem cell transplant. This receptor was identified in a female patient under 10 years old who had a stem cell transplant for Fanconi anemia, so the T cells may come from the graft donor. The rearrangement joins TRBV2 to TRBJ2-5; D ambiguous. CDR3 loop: CASSGTVIQYF. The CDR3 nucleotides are TGTGCCAGCAGTGGAACTGTTATCCAGTACTTC. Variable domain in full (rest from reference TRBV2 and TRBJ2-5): EPEVTQTPSHQVTQMGQEVILRCVPISNHLYFYWYRQILGQKVEFLVSFYNNEISEKSEIFDDQFSVERPDGSNFTLKIRSTKLEDSAMYFCASSGTVIQYFGPGTRLLVL.